This T cell receptor beta chain was sequenced in a study of response to subunit inactivated influenza vaccine. Study conclusions and caveats: The authors proposed limited new T cell recruitment per seasonal influenza vaccination.

TCRdb processed the RT-PCR reads anew with MiXCR; each CDR3 protein has one entry. The sample contains hundreds of thousands of distinct CDR3 sequences, around 18% of which appear only once. The germline V gene encodes CDR1 LGHNA and CDR2 YSLEER. The CDR3 runs 16 residues. The V and J ends lost 0 bases and 4 bases, in that order; junction bases with no gene match: 3. This clonotype was seen more than once but under ten times. Its antigen is as yet unknown. This TCR derives from a man aged 50 to 60 who received an inactivated influenza vaccine. The chain links TRBV4-3 to TRBJ2-1; 10 nucleotides line up with TRBD2. This specimen was PBMCs from blood, taken about 5 days after vaccination. CDR3 residues: CASSQEGLADYNEQFF. CDR3 DNA sequence: TGCGCCAGCAGCCAAGAAGGACTAGCGGATTACAATGAGCAGTTCTTC.